Presented here are 6 T cell receptor beta chains from one specimen sequenced in a study of blood T cell repertoires in COVID-19. Only in-frame clones appear in the TCRdb table, and some are missing; sequencing was by immunoSEQ multiplex PCR. The table records roughly 120,000 clones, around nine tenths of them present only once. Sequenced sample: peripheral blood. Receptors were obtained from a woman aged 70-85 years who had recovered from COVID-19.

This chain links TRBV7-3 with TRBJ2-6; D is ambiguous. Germline V CDR1 and CDR2: SGHTA, FQGTGA. The CDR3 has 16 amino acids. The V and J ends lost 5 bases and 4 bases respectively, with 15 bases between them. The CDR3 loop is CASSPISRSGANVLTF. The CDR3, as DNA: TGTGCCAGCAGCCCTATCTCTCGGTCGGGGGCCAACGTCCTGACTTTC.

The sample holds one count of this clone. The J gene is TRBJ1-2, the V gene TRBV7-9; the D gene is possibly TRBD1 (6 bases). CDR1 and CDR2 from the germline V gene are SEHNR and FQNEAQ (reference sequence). CDR3 length: 15 residues. Trimming pared 4 bases from V and 2 bases from J, leaving 14 bases between. For the CDR3, the DNA is TGTGCCAGCAGCTCCCAGACAGGATCGAACTATGGCTACACCTTC. It specifies CASSSQTGSNYGYTF.

This sequence joins TRBV30 and TRBJ1-3; maybe TRBD1 (5 bases). The CDR3 has 14 amino acids. V lost 2 bases and J lost 0, with 8 bases in between. Germline V gene lookup returns CDR1 GTSNPN and CDR2 SVGIG (reference sequence). Here the CDR3 reads CAWSRGTSGNTIYF. The CDR3 DNA sequence: TGTGCCTGGAGTCGCGGGACCTCTGGAAACACCATATATTTT.

The rearrangement joins TRBV30 to TRBJ2-2, with 7 bases identical to TRBD1. The CDR3 has 13 amino acids. V shed 5 bases, J shed 7 bases, and the junction held 7 bases outside the gene matches. The germline V gene has CDR1 GTSNPN and CDR2 SVGIG (reference sequence). The CDR3 nucleotides are TGTGCCTGGCGACAGGGTTCGAACGGGGAGCTGTTTTTT. Translating it yields CAWRQGSNGELFF.

This clone appeared once. The V gene is TRBV6-2 or TRBV6-3, the J gene TRBJ2-7; D gene ambiguous. Germline V lookup: CDR1 MNHEY, CDR2 SVGEGT. V was cut by 6 bases and J by 4 bases, with 7 bases left in between. The CDR3 is 11 residues long. The CDR3 spells CASSLVYEQYF. The DNA of the CDR3 is TGTGCCAGCAGCCTAGTATACGAGCAGTACTTC.

CDR3 region: CASSPPGALNNSPLHF. CDR3 sequence (DNA): TGTGCCAGCTCACCACCGGGGGCCCTCAATAATTCACCCCTCCACTTT. V and J are TRBV18 and TRBJ1-6; tentative D call: TRBD1 (6 bases). CDR1 and CDR2 from the germline V gene are KGHSH and LQKENI. The CDR3 is 16 amino acids. The V and J ends lost 0 bases and 5 bases respectively, with 11 bases between them.